A selection of T cell receptor beta chains follows, all from one sample in a study of OX40 agonist ivuxolimab in advanced cancers. Profiling relied on immunoSEQ multiplex PCR, and the TCRdb table lists in-frame clones only, not all of them. Of about 40,000 clones listed, 85% to 90% are singletons. Sample: CD4+ or CD8+ T cells sorted from blood, taken in a trial of the OX40 agonist ivuxolimab. The receptors were sampled from an adult with an advanced solid tumor such as melanoma, head and neck, liver or kidney cancer. Both conserved end residues are part of each CDR3. D genes are given only for firm matches. Size tells how often a clone was seen (once, few, many) or the class of an expanded clone, and some rows leave it out.

V gene	clone size	D gene	J gene	CDR3 DNA	CDR3 protein
TRBV5-1	NA	TRBD1	TRBJ1-1	TGCGCCAGCAGCTTAACAGGGGCCACTGAAGCTTTCTTT	CASSLTGATEAFF
TRBV5-4	NA	NA	TRBJ2-5	TGTGCCAGCAGCTTGGACAGTAGCCAAGAGACCCAGTACTTC	CASSLDSSQETQYF
TRBV6-6	NA	TRBD2	TRBJ2-2	TGTGCCAGCAGTTTTAGCGGGGGGGTCGGGGAGCTGTTTTTT	CASSFSGGVGELFF
TRBV7-3	NA	NA	TRBJ1-1	TGTGCCAGCAGCCCCCGTGGAGCCACTGAAGCTTTCTTT	CASSPRGATEAFF
TRBV7-2	NA	NA	TRBJ2-3	TGTGCCAGCAGCCTCGTAGGATTCACAGATACGCAGTATTTT	CASSLVGFTDTQYF
TRBV5-1	NA	TRBD1	TRBJ2-6	TGCGCCAGCAGCTTGGCCCCGGGACAGGGGGTCGGGGGGGCCAACGTCCTGACTTTC	CASSLAPGQGVGGANVLTF
TRBV11-2	NA	NA	TRBJ2-7	TGTGCCAGCAGTCCTAGGCCAGGGGGGGAAGTCGAGCAGTACTTC	CASSPRPGGEVEQYF
TRBV7-3	once	TRBD2	TRBJ2-1	TGTGCCAGCAGCTCCCTGGGAGCGGGGGGCACATACAATGAGCAGTTCTTC	CASSSLGAGGTYNEQFF
TRBV7-2	NA	TRBD1	TRBJ1-1	TGTGCCAGCAGCTTAGGCCTACAGGGGCAGAACACTGAAGCTTTCTTT	CASSLGLQGQNTEAFF
TRBV4-2	NA	TRBD2	TRBJ2-3	TGTGCCAGCAGCCAAACCGGGACTAGCGGGGGGGATAGCACAGATACGCAGTATTTT	CASSQTGTSGGDSTDTQYF
TRBV19	NA	NA	TRBJ1-5	TGTGCCAGTACGTCCGGGGGATCTACGGGCAATCAGCCCCAGCATTTT	CASTSGGSTGNQPQHF
TRBV6-4	NA	NA	TRBJ2-3	TGTGCCAGCAGTGTAGGGGGGGGTTTCACAGATACGCAGTATTTT	CASSVGGGFTDTQYF
TRBV19	NA	NA	TRBJ1-6	TGTGCCAGCTCCGTAGAGGGACGAAGCTCACCCCTCCACTTT	CASSVEGRSSPLHF
TRBV18	NA	NA	TRBJ1-2	TGTGCCAGCTCACTAACTCTTGGGGTTAAGGGCTACACCTTC	CASSLTLGVKGYTF
TRBV18	NA	TRBD2	TRBJ2-5	TGTGCCAGCTCACCCCGGACTAGCGGGGGAGAGACCCAGTACTTC	CASSPRTSGGETQYF
TRBV6-6	NA	NA	TRBJ2-3	TGTGCCAGCACCGGGGGCCCCACAGATACGCAGTATTTT	CASTGGPTDTQYF
TRBV5-4	NA	NA	TRBJ2-3	TGTGCCAGCAGCTTGGGCGGGGGCCGAACCCTCACAGATACGCAGTATTTT	CASSLGGGRTLTDTQYF
TRBV7-2	NA	TRBD1	TRBJ1-5	TGTGCCAGCAGTCTCGACAGGGGTCCCTATCAGCCCCAGCATTTT	CASSLDRGPYQPQHF
TRBV5-8	NA	TRBD2	TRBJ2-1	TGTGCCAGCAGCAGAGCGGGGGGGCCAAATGAGCAGTTCTTC	CASSRAGGPNEQFF
TRBV4-3	NA	NA	TRBJ1-1	TGCGCCAGCAGCCACCAAACCGCGGGGGGTAGGAATACTGAAGCTTTCTTT	CASSHQTAGGRNTEAFF
TRBV5-8	once	NA	TRBJ1-3	TGTGCCAGCAGCTTGTGGGGTGGGCCCAGAGCAGGAAACACCATATATTTT	CASSLWGGPRAGNTIYF
TRBV11-2	NA	NA	TRBJ2-7	TGTGCCAGCAGCCAACAGTTCTCCTACGAGCAGTACTTC	CASSQQFSYEQYF
TRBV2	NA	NA	TRBJ1-3	TGTGCCAGCAGCGGCTTGGCAGGTTGGTCGAGCTCTGGAAACACCATATATTTT	CASSGLAGWSSSGNTIYF
TRBV4-2	NA	NA	TRBJ2-3	TGTGCCAGCAGCCAAGATCGGAGGATCACAGATACGCAGTATTTT	CASSQDRRITDTQYF
TRBV5-1	NA	TRBD2	TRBJ2-1	TGCGCCAGCAGCTTATATAGCGGGGGGTCGAATGAGCAGTTCTTC	CASSLYSGGSNEQFF
TRBV19	NA	NA	TRBJ2-5	TGTGCCAGTAGTATAGGCCCCGGGGCCGGAGAGACCCAGTACTTC	CASSIGPGAGETQYF
TRBV5-4	NA	NA	TRBJ1-6	TGTGCCAGCGGGCTAAGCTCCTATAATTCACCCCTCCACTTT	CASGLSSYNSPLHF
TRBV5-4	NA	TRBD1	TRBJ1-2	TGTGCCAGCAGCTGGGGACAGGGAGGGGCTAACTATGGCTACACCTTC	CASSWGQGGANYGYTF
TRBV9	NA	NA	TRBJ2-1	TGTGCCAGCAGCGTAGGCGGCGACAATGAGCAGTTCTTC	CASSVGGDNEQFF
TRBV27	NA	NA	TRBJ2-6	TGTGCCAGCAAAACAGGGTTCGGGGCCAACGTCCTGACTTTC	CASKTGFGANVLTF
TRBV5-1	NA	NA	TRBJ2-3	TGCGCCAGCAGCTTGGAGGGGCAGCAGGATACGCAGTATTTT	CASSLEGQQDTQYF
TRBV6-1	NA	TRBD1	TRBJ2-7	TGTGCCACAGGGACAGGGGGTGCCTACGAGCAGTACTTC	CATGTGGAYEQYF
TRBV7-3	NA	NA	TRBJ2-3	TGTGCCAGCCAAGGGAGCACAGATACGCAGTATTTT	CASQGSTDTQYF
TRBV7-3	NA	TRBD2	TRBJ2-1	TGTGCCAGCAGCCCGTCCCGAGCTAGCGGATACAATGAGCAGTTCTTC	CASSPSRASGYNEQFF
TRBV11-3	NA	TRBD2	TRBJ2-1	TGTGCCAGCAGCTCGGCGGGGGGGCCGGGATACAATGAGCAGTTCTTC	CASSSAGGPGYNEQFF
TRBV7-9	NA	TRBD1	TRBJ2-5	TGTGCCAGCAGCCGGAACACAGGGGATGGGGCTCAAGAGACCCAGTACTTC	CASSRNTGDGAQETQYF
TRBV29-1	NA	TRBD1	TRBJ1-2	TGCAGCGTGGACGGACAGGCCAACTATGGCTACACCTTC	CSVDGQANYGYTF
TRBV30	NA	NA	TRBJ1-1	TGTGCCTGGAAGCAAATAGGCCGGGGTCCCACTGAAGCTTTCTTT	CAWKQIGRGPTEAFF
TRBV6-5	NA	TRBD2	TRBJ2-1	TGTGCCAGCAGTTACACTGGACTAGCCGATGAGCAGTTCTTC	CASSYTGLADEQFF
TRBV19	few	NA	TRBJ2-3	TGTGCCAGTAGTATAGTTCAGGGCCAATCTCTGATCACAGATACGCAGTATTTT	CASSIVQGQSLITDTQYF
TRBV29-1	NA	NA	TRBJ1-1	TGCAGCGTTGAGGGGGCTTTGAACACTGAAGCTTTCTTT	CSVEGALNTEAFF
TRBV11-3	NA	NA	TRBJ1-1	TGTGCCAGCAGCTTAGGCAGGGGCTCTGAAGCTTTCTTT	CASSLGRGSEAFF
TRBV11-2	NA	NA	TRBJ2-3	TGTGCCAGCAGTCGGATGGGCTTGAGCACAGATACGCAGTATTTT	CASSRMGLSTDTQYF
TRBV4-1	NA	NA	TRBJ1-1	TGCGCCAGCAGCCAAGGCCAAGGGGCAGGCAACACTGAAGCTTTCTTT	CASSQGQGAGNTEAFF
TRBV6-5	NA	TRBD1	TRBJ1-6	TGTGCCAGCAGTTACGGGACAGGGGGCGTGAATTCACCCCTCCACTTT	CASSYGTGGVNSPLHF
TRBV7-9	few	NA	TRBJ1-2	TGTGCCAGCAGCTTAGATGGGGGTTATGGCTACACCTTC	CASSLDGGYGYTF
TRBV6-5	few	NA	TRBJ1-1	TGTGCCAGCACCACCGGGGCCGAAGCTTTCTTT	CASTTGAEAFF
TRBV19	NA	TRBD1	TRBJ2-2	TGTGCCAGTAGTCCCACAGGGGGAGGGGAGCTGTTTTTT	CASSPTGGGELFF
TRBV5-5	NA	NA	TRBJ1-3	TGTGCCAGCAGCCTTGGCGTCGGAGGCGGAAACACCATATATTTT	CASSLGVGGGNTIYF
TRBV6-9	NA	NA	TRBJ1-2	TGTGCCAGCAGCCTCTCGAGTGCTAACTATGGCTACACCTTC	CASSLSSANYGYTF
TRBV7-8	NA	NA	TRBJ1-2	TGTGCCAGCAGCACAGAAGAGATTTATGGCTACACCTTC	CASSTEEIYGYTF
TRBV5-1	NA	NA	TRBJ2-3	TGCGCCAGCCGGCTCTCGGATACGCAGTATTTT	CASRLSDTQYF
TRBV6-1	few	TRBD1	TRBJ1-1	TGTGCCAGCAGTGATCGGACAGGTCTGAACACTGAAGCTTTCTTT	CASSDRTGLNTEAFF